This TCR beta chain was obtained from a study of circulating and synovial CD4+ cells in juvenile arthritis. The V gene's germline CDR1 is MDHEN and CDR2 SYDVKM. The V end lost 7 bases, the J end lost 1 base, and 10 bases lay between the germline ends. The CDR3 contains 13 residues. Repertoires were generated with immunoSEQ multiplex PCR, while TCRdb's copy carries only in-frame clones and drops some. This table holds around 3,100 clones, roughly 84% found once. The receptor comes from a human donor with juvenile idiopathic arthritis. The chain couples TRBV28 to TRBJ1-1; TRBD1 is a possible D gene (6 bases). The sequenced sample consisted of CD4+ T cells from synovial fluid. This CDR3 is CASMGHPNTEAFF. The CDR3, as DNA: TGTGCCAGCATGGGACATCCGAACACTGAAGCTTTCTTT.